These 31 T cell receptor beta chains were sequenced from one sample in a study of blood T cells in healthy people across ages (dated by TCRdb to the mid-2010s). Libraries came from 5' RACE. The sample was run on an Illumina HiSeq 2500. A second PCR of roughly 7 to 11 cycles was performed with a sample-barcoded 5' primer and a J-beta primer mix. The public reads were reprocessed in TCRdb via fastp at Q25 and MiXCR, keeping in-frame beta chains. Rows matching on CDR3 protein sequence are summarized as one entry with the most common DNA and genes. Present in this sample are about 1,400,000 distinct CDR3 sequences, approximately 60% of which were seen just once. The top ten clonotypes cover roughly 6.3% of the sample. The source material was blood. Receptors were obtained from a man aged 18 to 30 in good health.

This chain links TRBV6-6 with TRBJ2-5; D unresolved. Germline V gives CDR1 MNHNY, CDR2 SVGAGI (reference sequence). Trimming removed 8 bases at V and 1 base at J, with 11 bases between. This CDR3 is built from 13 residues. As DNA, the CDR3 is TGTGCCAGCGGTCGGGTAGGCCAAGAGACCCAGTACTTC. It yields the protein CASGRVGQETQYF.

The V and J genes are TRBV5-1 and TRBJ2-1; weak D call: TRBD2 (5 bases). The V gene lost 0 bases and the J gene lost 7 bases, with 11 bases spanning the gap. Germline assignment: CDR1 SGHRS and CDR2 YFSETQ. This CDR3 is 14 amino acids long. The CDR3 is CASSLGVTGNEQFF. CDR3 in DNA: TGCGCCAGCAGCTTGGGGGTGACGGGGAATGAGCAGTTCTTC.

The chain has TRBV20-1 and TRBJ2-4, with 10 positions matching TRBD2. The J call is doubtful: the DNA matches TRBJ2-7 better. This CDR3 contains 15 residues. Germline values: CDR1 DFQATT, CDR2 SNEGSKA (reference sequence). The CDR3 region is CSARAGTSADYEQYF. Written as DNA, the CDR3 is TGCAGTGCTAGAGCCGGGACTAGCGCAGACTACGAGCAGTACTTC.

J is TRBJ2-7 and V is TRBV6-2 or TRBV6-3; 9 nucleotides agree with TRBD2. V was pared by 7 bases and J by 7 bases, with 11 bases of the junction left unmatched. This CDR3 is 14 amino acids long. The germline gives CDR1 MNHEY, CDR2 SVGEGT. The CDR3 DNA reads TGTGCCAGCACGCTAGCGGGGTCTTGGAATGAGCAGTACTTC. It specifies CASTLAGSWNEQYF.

The chain joins TRBV7-9 to TRBJ2-1; 7 bases match TRBD2. V shed 1 base, J shed 7 bases, and the junction held 7 bases outside the gene matches. Germline V CDR1 and CDR2: SEHNR, FQNEAQ (reference sequence). This CDR3 has 15 amino acids. The CDR3 DNA follows: TGTGCCAGCAGCTTAGACGGGAGGAGAGTAAATGAGCAGTTCTTC. It specifies CASSLDGRRVNEQFF.

J is TRBJ2-1 and V is TRBV18; either TRBD1 or TRBD2 may supply D (5 bases each). With the DNA end fitting TRBJ2-7 better, the J assignment may be wrong. The CDR3 is 14 residues long. The V gene's germline CDR1 is KGHSH and CDR2 LQKENI. CDR3 amino acids: CASSPRRDHYEQYF. In DNA form, the CDR3 reads TGTGCCAGCTCACCCCGAAGGGACCACTACGAGCAGTACTTC.

This clonotype occurred a few times. This sequence joins TRBV12-3 or TRBV12-4 and TRBJ1-2, with 8 bases identical to TRBD1. V dropped 2 bases and J dropped 6; count of bases not matched to a gene: 8. The CDR3 loop spans 15 amino acids. CDR3 in DNA: TGTGCCAGCAGTTTACCGACAGGGGCGGTGGATGGCTACACCTTC. As protein: CASSLPTGAVDGYTF.

The chain couples TRBV21-1 to TRBJ2-5; the listed D gene, TRBD1, was not tested against the DNA. TRBV21-1 is designated a pseudogene. There are 12 residues in the CDR3. The CDR3 DNA reads as TGTGCCGGTGGACAGCCTCGGTCGGCCCAGTACTTC. Residues: CAGGQPRSAQYF.

This clonotype has only a few counts. The chain links TRBV7-2 to TRBJ2-7; D is perhaps TRBD2 (5 bases). Germline CDR1 is SGHTA and CDR2 is FQGNSA. V lost 3 bases, J lost 4 bases, and 13 bases lay in between. The CDR3 covers 14 residues. The CDR3 here is CASSLQTRGYEQYF. The DNA of the CDR3 is TGTGCCAGCAGCTTGCAGACTCGCGGGTACGAGCAGTACTTC. Filled out from reference TRBV7-2 and TRBJ2-7, the complete variable domain reads GAGVSQSPSNKVTEKGKDVELRCDPISGHTALYWYRQSLGQGLEFLIYFQGNSAPDKSGLPSDRFSAERTGGSVSTLTIQRTQQEDSAVYLCASSLQTRGYEQYFGPGTRLTVT.

V and J are TRBV6-5 and TRBJ2-1; D remains unclear. CDR1 is MNHEY, CDR2 SVGAGI, per germline. The CDR3 is 13 amino acids. Trimming pared 1 base from V and 8 bases from J, leaving 9 bases between. The CDR3 is CASSYWYGYEQFF. CDR3 coding DNA: TGTGCCAGCAGTTACTGGTATGGTTATGAGCAGTTCTTC.

V and J are TRBV12-3 or TRBV12-4 and TRBJ2-7; D ambiguous. The ends were cut back, 7 bases at V and 5 bases at J, with 15 bases in the middle. The CDR3 runs to 13 residues. CDR3 coding DNA: TGTGCCAGCAAAGCAGGCGTTAGAAACGAGCAGTACTTC. The encoded protein is CASKAGVRNEQYF.

The chain joins TRBV27 to TRBJ1-1; D unresolved. Trimming removed 1 base at V and 4 bases at J, with 10 bases between. Germline lookup yields CDR1 MNHEY and CDR2 SMNVEV (reference sequence). The CDR3 totals 14 residues. CDR3 loop: CASSLYPESTEAFF. CDR3 nucleotide sequence: TGTGCCAGCAGTTTATATCCAGAATCCACTGAAGCTTTCTTT.

As concerns this clonotype: An end of the junction does not agree with germline; a read error may underlie this. V and J are TRBV29-1 and TRBJ1-2, with D perhaps matching TRBD1 (5 bases). The length of the CDR3 is 11 residues. In germline, CDR1 is SQVTM, CDR2 ANQGSEA. The CDR3 coding sequence is TGCAGCGGAAGGGACGTCTATGACTACACCTTC. Amino acid sequence: CSGRDVYDYTF.

V and J are TRBV7-9 and TRBJ2-5; 9 nucleotides match TRBD1. The end of the DNA fits TRBJ2-7 better, so the J call may be wrong. This CDR3 is 13 amino acids long. Germline V lookup: CDR1 SEHNR, CDR2 FQNEAQ (reference sequence). CDR3 sequence reads: CASNPGQGDEQYF. In DNA, the CDR3 is TGTGCCAGTAATCCGGGACAGGGTGACGAGCAGTACTTC.

This clonotype was observed once. V gene TRBV10-1 combines with J gene TRBJ2-3, with D maybe TRBD1 (6 bases). The germline CDR1 and CDR2 sequences are WNHNN and SYGVQD (reference sequence). V lost 0 bases and J 2 bases, leaving 15 bases between the germline ends. The length of the CDR3 is 17 residues. CDR3 residues: CASSESLETGLTDTQYF. The DNA of the CDR3 is TGCGCCAGCAGTGAGTCACTGGAGACAGGCCTCACAGATACGCAGTATTTT.

The genes are TRBV20-1 and TRBJ1-1; no reliable D call. In germline, CDR1 is DFQATT, CDR2 SNEGSKA (reference sequence). V lost 0 bases and J 9 bases, leaving 8 bases between the germline ends. This CDR3 has 11 residues. This chain's CDR3 is CSARDRVQAFF. The CDR3 nucleotides read TGCAGTGCTAGAGATCGGGTCCAAGCTTTCTTT.

This clonotype came up a few times. The chain joins TRBV29-1 to TRBJ2-2; D possibly corresponds to TRBD1 (8 bases). CDR1 is SQVTM, CDR2 ANQGSEA, per germline. V gave up 6 bases and J gave up 1 base, with 18 bases separating them. This CDR3 spans 16 amino acids. The CDR3 DNA reads as TGCAGCGTCCATCTAAACAGGGGGGGGAACACCGGGGAGCTGTTTTTT. Translated: CSVHLNRGGNTGELFF.

This clonotype occurred a few times. V is TRBV12-3 or TRBV12-4 and J is TRBJ1-2, with D tentatively TRBD1 (5 bases). Trimming removed 3 bases from V and 4 bases from J, with 18 bases in between. The CDR3 is made up of 16 amino acids. The CDR3 loop is CASSFYGDGKSYGYTF. The CDR3, as DNA: TGTGCCAGCAGTTTCTATGGGGACGGAAAGTCCTATGGCTACACCTTC.

This chain uses TRBV20-1 with TRBJ1-5, with D hard to call. CDR1 is DFQATT and CDR2 is SNEGSKA in the germline V gene (reference sequence). The CDR3 sequence is 15 residues long. Trimming shortened V by 3 bases and J by 0 bases, and 12 bases separated the two germline ends. The CDR3 sequence: CSARALDGSNQPQHF. As DNA, the CDR3 is TGCAGTGCTAGGGCCCTTGACGGTAGCAATCAGCCCCAGCATTTT.

The J gene is TRBJ2-1, the V gene TRBV7-9; the D gene is possibly TRBD2 (5 bases). Germline V gene lookup returns CDR1 SEHNR and CDR2 FQNEAQ (reference sequence). There are 15 residues in the CDR3. The V end lost 4 bases, the J end lost 5 bases, and 15 bases lay between the germline ends. For the CDR3, the DNA is TGTGCCAGCAGCTCCCTTCCAACTAGTGACAATGAGCAGTTCTTC. Residues: CASSSLPTSDNEQFF. The full variable domain, in which reference TRBV7-9 and TRBJ2-1 provide the parts outside the CDR3, is DTGVSQNPRHKITKRGQNVTFRCDPISEHNRLYWYRQTLGQGPEFLTYFQNEAQLEKSRLLSDRFSAERPKGSFSTLEIQRTEQGDSAMYLCASSSLPTSDNEQFFGPGTRLTVL.

This chain links TRBV6-1 with TRBJ2-2, with D perhaps being TRBD1 or TRBD2 (5 bases each). Trimming cost V 4 bases and J 4 bases, with 7 bases left between them. The germline CDR1 and CDR2 sequences are MNHNS and SASEGT. CDR3 length: 13 residues. CDR3 residues: CASSAGPTGELFF. CDR3 nucleotide sequence: TGTGCCAGCAGTGCGGGACCCACCGGGGAGCTGTTTTTT.

This chain connects TRBV7-9 to TRBJ2-5; D is perhaps TRBD1 (6 bases). V shed 11 bases and J shed 2 bases, with 15 bases lying between them. Germline CDR1 and CDR2: SEHNR and FQNEAQ (reference sequence). This CDR3 region has 13 residues. DNA of the CDR3: TGTGCCGGACGGCGGACAGATCAAGAGACCCAGTACTTC. This gives the protein CAGRRTDQETQYF.

This clonotype occurred a few times. This chain joins TRBV12-3 or TRBV12-4 and TRBJ2-5; D is perhaps TRBD1 (6 bases). The J call may not be correct, given that the DNA end is closer to TRBJ2-7. The CDR3 loop spans 14 amino acids. In DNA, the CDR3 is TGTGCCAGCAGCATGACAGGTACCGACTACGAGCAGTACTTC. This encodes CASSMTGTDYEQYF.

The sample holds a few counts of this clonotype. The chain carries TRBV20-1 and TRBJ2-1; 12 nucleotides agree with TRBD1. CDR3 length: 15 amino acids. Germline CDR1 and CDR2: DFQATT and SNEGSKA (reference sequence). With 0 bases clipped from V and 9 bases from J, the junction kept 6 bases outside the gene matches. This chain's CDR3 is CSARDRDRGLLEQFF. The CDR3 nucleotides are TGCAGTGCTAGAGACCGGGACAGGGGGCTTCTTGAGCAGTTCTTC.

This clonotype was picked up a small number of times. V usage is TRBV7-8 and J usage is TRBJ2-1, with a weak D call TRBD1 (6 bases). Trimming took off 1 base at V and 4 bases at J, with 8 bases between the two ends. Per germline, CDR1 SGHVS and CDR2 FQNEAQ. This CDR3 spans 14 amino acids. This chain's CDR3 is CASSLGQVYNEQFF. The CDR3 region has the DNA TGTGCCAGCAGCTTAGGACAGGTATACAATGAGCAGTTCTTC.

The DNA for the CDR3 is TGCAGTGCTAGCGGACTAGCGGGGGGTGACACCTACGAGCAGTACTTC. It codes for CSASGLAGGDTYEQYF. The V and J genes are TRBV20-1 and TRBJ2-7; 14 bases agree with TRBD2. The junction had 6 bases not matched to a gene; V was cut back by 3 bases and J by 2 bases. The CDR3 contains 16 residues. The germline CDR1 and CDR2 sequences are DFQATT and SNEGSKA (reference sequence).

A single count supports this clonotype. The chain recombines TRBV4-1 with TRBJ2-5; TRBD2 aligns across 11 bases. The germline CDR1 and CDR2 sequences are MGHRA and YSYEKL. The ends lost 0 bases at V and 11 bases at J; junction bases unmatched: 14. This CDR3 contains 17 residues. Here the CDR3 DNA reads TGCGCCAGCAGCCAAGATTTACTAGCGGGAGCATGGAATGAGCAGTACTTC. Its protein product is CASSQDLLAGAWNEQYF.

This clonotype was seen a handful of times. The V call is TRBV7-2, the J call TRBJ2-7; 9 bases are a match to TRBD2. The J call may be mistaken, given a closer DNA end match to TRBJ2-5. Looked up from germline, CDR1 is SGHTA and CDR2 is FQGNSA. The CDR3 sequence is 16 residues long. The DNA of the CDR3 is TGTGCCAGCAGCTTTGCGGGACTAGCCATGGGAGAGACCCAGTACTTC. Its protein product is CASSFAGLAMGETQYF.

The table lists this clonotype with a few counts. The chain is built from TRBV4-1 and TRBJ2-1; D is uncertain. With 0 bases removed from V and 2 bases from J, the gap between germline ends came to 14 bases. The CDR3 is 17 amino acids. The V gene's germline CDR1 is MGHRA and CDR2 YSYEKL. CDR3 amino acids: CASSQEGDGSPYNEQFF. DNA for the CDR3: TGCGCCAGCAGCCAAGAGGGCGACGGGTCCCCCTACAATGAGCAGTTCTTC.

A word on this clonotype: The junction differs from germline at one of its ends, possibly a read error. CDR3 residues: CSGEKAQGQYF. The CDR3, as DNA: TGCAGCGGTGAAAAGGCGCAGGGACAGTACTTC. The chain recombines TRBV29-1 with TRBJ2-7; perhaps TRBD1 as D (5 bases). Germline CDR1 reads SQVTM; CDR2 reads ANQGSEA. The CDR3 is 11 amino acids.

The chain links TRBV14 to TRBJ1-2; no firm D call. Between the trimmed V and J ends, which lost 5 bases and 4 bases, there was a span of 11 bases. Germline V lookup: CDR1 SGHDN, CDR2 FVKESK. The CDR3 covers 13 residues. The CDR3 DNA reads TGTGCCAGCAGCGAATGGGGATCCTATGGCTACACCTTC. It codes for CASSEWGSYGYTF. The variable domain in full, completed from reference TRBV14 and TRBJ1-2, reads EAGVTQFPSHSVIEKGQTVTLRCDPISGHDNLYWYRRVMGKEIKFLLHFVKESKQDESGMPNNRFLAERTGGTYSTLKVQPAELEDSGVYFCASSEWGSYGYTFGSGTRLTVV.